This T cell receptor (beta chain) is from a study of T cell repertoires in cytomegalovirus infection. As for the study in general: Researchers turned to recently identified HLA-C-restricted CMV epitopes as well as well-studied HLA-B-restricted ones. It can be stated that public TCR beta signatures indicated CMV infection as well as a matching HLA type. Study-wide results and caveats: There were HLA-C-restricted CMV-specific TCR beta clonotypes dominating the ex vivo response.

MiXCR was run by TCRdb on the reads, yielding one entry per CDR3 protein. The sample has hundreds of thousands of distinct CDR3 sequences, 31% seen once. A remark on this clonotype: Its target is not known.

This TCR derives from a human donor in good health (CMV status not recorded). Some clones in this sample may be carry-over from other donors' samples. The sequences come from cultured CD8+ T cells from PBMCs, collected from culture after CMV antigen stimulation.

For the CDR3, the DNA is TGTGCCAGCTCCTTTGGGGACAGGGATAGAGAGACCCAGTACTTC. Encoded protein: CASSFGDRDRETQYF. This sequence joins TRBV12-3 or TRBV12-4 and TRBJ2-5; 9 positions agree with TRBD1. The CDR3 spans 15 residues. V lost 8 bases to trimming and J lost 4 bases; unmatched junction nucleotides: 11.